The 30 T cell receptor beta chains below come from one sample, sequenced in a study of cytomegalovirus exposure and HLA in healthy donors. Some clones are missing from TCRdb's copy, which holds only in-frame ones; the method was immunoSEQ multiplex PCR. There are some 170,000 clones in the sample; approximately 96% occur only once, and approximately 1% lies in the top ten. The sample consisted of PBMCs. These receptors originate from a woman younger than 35 in good health and CMV-seronegative.

This sequence joins TRBV19 and TRBJ2-2; 9 nucleotides match TRBD1. The ends lost 7 bases at V and 6 bases at J; junction bases unmatched: 6. Germline values: CDR1 LNHDA, CDR2 SQIVND (reference sequence). CDR3 size: 14 residues. CDR3 residues: CASTGQGKPGELFF. As DNA, the CDR3 is TGTGCCAGTACTGGACAGGGGAAACCCGGGGAGCTGTTTTTT.

The chain has TRBV6-1 and TRBJ2-1, with 7 bases that match TRBD2. V lost 6 bases, J lost 4 bases, and 3 bases stayed unmatched. CDR3 size: 13 residues. From germline, CDR1 is MNHNS and CDR2 SASEGT. The CDR3, as DNA: TGTGCCAGCAGAGATAGCGGGTACAATGAGCAGTTCTTC. Amino acids: CASRDSGYNEQFF.

This clone appeared a single time. The chain recombines TRBV6-5 with TRBJ2-1, with 14 bases fitting TRBD2. Trimming cost V 3 bases and J 12 bases; bases outside gene matches: 7. The germline V gene encodes CDR1 MNHEY and CDR2 SVGAGI. The CDR3 is 15 amino acids. As DNA, the CDR3 is TGTGCCAGCAGTTATTCGAGGACTAGCGGGGGGACGCAGTTCTTC. Amino acids: CASSYSRTSGGTQFF.

The chain uses TRBV2 and TRBJ2-2; the D gene is possibly TRBD1 (6 bases). Between the trimmed V and J ends, which lost 8 bases and 2 bases, there was a span of 12 bases. The CDR3 consists of 14 residues. Looked up from germline, CDR1 is SNHLY and CDR2 is FYNNEI. The CDR3 protein is CASGGHINTGELFF. CDR3 nucleotide sequence: TGTGCCAGCGGGGGACACATTAACACCGGGGAGCTGTTTTTT.

The gene calls are TRBV5-1 and TRBJ1-6; TRBD1 agrees at 7 bases. The CDR3 is made up of 14 amino acids. Germline CDR1 is SGHRS and CDR2 is YFSETQ. Trimming removed 3 bases from V and 9 bases from J; junction bases left unmatched: 6. DNA for the CDR3: TGCGCCAGCAGCTCAACAGGGGTAGGTTCACCCCTCCACTTT. Translation gives CASSSTGVGSPLHF.

This chain joins TRBV6-1 and TRBJ2-7; 9 bases align to TRBD1. V lost 6 bases and J lost 2; bases outside the gene matches: 8. CDR3 length: 15 amino acids. Per germline, CDR1 MNHNS and CDR2 SASEGT. The CDR3 sequence: CASREYRGPAYEQYF. CDR3 coding DNA: TGTGCCAGCAGGGAATACAGGGGGCCAGCCTACGAGCAGTACTTC.

The CDR3 reads CASSWSSGTGELFF. The CDR3 DNA follows: TGTGCCAGCAGTTGGAGTTCGGGCACCGGGGAGCTGTTTTTT. This chain joins TRBV6-5 and TRBJ2-2; D remains unclear. This CDR3 is built from 14 residues. From germline, CDR1 is MNHEY and CDR2 SVGAGI. V lost 4 bases and J 4 bases, leaving 10 bases between the germline ends.

CDR3 in DNA: TGTGCCAGTAGTACGACAGTCTCGAACACCGGGGAGCTGTTTTTT. It specifies CASSTTVSNTGELFF. The chain links TRBV19 to TRBJ2-2; TRBD1 might be the D (5 bases). V gave up 4 bases and J gave up 0 bases, with 9 bases separating them. This CDR3 region has 15 residues. Germline-derived CDR1 and CDR2 are LNHDA and SQIVND (reference sequence).

This chain connects TRBV18 to TRBJ2-7; maybe TRBD2 (6 bases). From germline, CDR1 is KGHSH and CDR2 LQKENI. The germline V and J ends were trimmed by 1 base and 2 bases, with 12 bases remaining between them. This CDR3 is built from 15 residues. In DNA, the CDR3 is TGTGCCAGCTCACCACAGGGAACGGGGGCCTACGAGCAGTACTTC. Encoded protein: CASSPQGTGAYEQYF.

The genes are TRBV30 and TRBJ2-3; TRBD2 agrees at 12 bases. The CDR3 totals 15 residues. Germline V CDR1 and CDR2: GTSNPN, SVGIG (reference sequence). The V and J ends lost 4 bases and 11 bases, in that order; junction bases with no gene match: 13. In nucleotides, the CDR3 is TGTGCCTGGAACACTCTAGCGGGGGGGCCGGAGAAGCAGTATTTT. Its protein is CAWNTLAGGPEKQYF.

V usage is TRBV5-5 and J usage is TRBJ1-2, with TRBD1 identical over 8 bases. The J segment lost 7 bases and the V segment lost 0 bases, leaving 2 bases of the junction unmatched. The CDR3 is 13 amino acids. Germline V CDR1 and CDR2: SGHKS, YYEKEE (reference sequence). For the CDR3, the DNA is TGTGCCAGCAGCTTGGCCACAGGGGGTGGCTACACCTTC. Translation: CASSLATGGGYTF.

Comment on this clone: This sample includes further DNA sequences coding for the same CDR3. V usage is TRBV4-1 and J usage is TRBJ2-3; D unclear. Germline CDR1 MGHRA, CDR2 YSYEKL. The germline V and J ends were trimmed by 0 bases and 2 bases, with 9 bases remaining between them. This CDR3 is 15 amino acids long. The CDR3 here is CASSQEGAATDTQYF. CDR3 bases: TGCGCCAGCAGCCAAGAAGGAGCCGCCACAGATACGCAGTATTTT.

The chain employs TRBV27 and TRBJ1-6, with TRBD1 identical over 7 bases. The germline V gene encodes CDR1 MNHEY and CDR2 SMNVEV (reference sequence). This CDR3 spans 16 amino acids. With V trimmed by 3 bases and J by 6 bases, 8 bases remained unmatched. The CDR3 DNA follows: TGTGCCAGCAGTTTCGAGGGGGCTCTGGGTAATTCACCCCTCCACTTT. Its translation is CASSFEGALGNSPLHF.

This chain links TRBV18 with TRBJ2-7; 9 bases align to TRBD1. The CDR3 sequence is 17 residues long. V gave up 4 bases and J gave up 0 bases; unmatched junction bases: 10. From germline, CDR1 is KGHSH and CDR2 LQKENI. CDR3 coding DNA: TGTGCCAGCTCACACTCAACAGGGGGCTCGAGCTCCTACGAGCAGTACTTC. Its protein is CASSHSTGGSSSYEQYF. Complete variable domain (other parts from reference TRBV18 and TRBJ2-7): NAGVMQNPRHLVRRRGQEARLRCSPMKGHSHVYWYRQLPEEGLKFMVYLQKENIIDESGMPKERFSAEFPKEGPSILRIQQVVRGDSAAYFCASSHSTGGSSSYEQYFGPGTRLTVT.

Only a few counts were recorded for this clone. The chain combines TRBV27 with TRBJ2-7, with no clear D. Deletions cut 8 bases from V and 0 bases from J, with 8 bases between. Germline lookup yields CDR1 MNHEY and CDR2 SMNVEV (reference sequence). This CDR3 is 12 amino acids long. The chain's CDR3 is CASFSSSYEQYF. The CDR3 nucleotides read TGTGCCAGCTTCTCGAGCTCCTACGAGCAGTACTTC.

V is TRBV29-1 and J is TRBJ2-1, with 10 bases lining up with TRBD2. The CDR3 has 15 amino acids. Germline V lookup: CDR1 SQVTM, CDR2 ANQGSEA. J gave up 2 bases and V 0 bases, and 1 base lay outside the gene matches. The CDR3 DNA reads TGCAGCGTTGAAGATGGGACTAGCGCCTACAATGAGCAGTTCTTC. As protein: CSVEDGTSAYNEQFF.

This sequence joins TRBV4-3 and TRBJ2-2; 7 nucleotides align to TRBD1. V was pared by 6 bases and J by 1 base, with 5 bases of the junction left unmatched. This CDR3 contains 15 residues. Germline CDR1 LGHNA, CDR2 YSLEER. In nucleotides, the CDR3 is TGCGCCAGCAGACCAGGGACAGAGAACACCGGGGAGCTGTTTTTT. Its translation is CASRPGTENTGELFF.

This chain connects TRBV9 to TRBJ1-3; TRBD1 matches at 7 bases. This CDR3 is 14 amino acids long. Germline V gives CDR1 SGDLS, CDR2 YYNGEE. V shed 4 bases and J 0 bases; nucleotides not matched to a gene: 1. The CDR3 loop is CASSPGGSGNTIYF. The CDR3 DNA reads as TGTGCCAGCAGCCCAGGGGGCTCTGGAAACACCATATATTTT.

This rearrangement joins TRBV27 to TRBJ1-1, with a possible D match to TRBD1 (6 bases). Germline-derived CDR1 and CDR2 are MNHEY and SMNVEV (reference sequence). The V gene lost 5 bases and the J gene lost 11 bases, with 18 bases spanning the gap. This CDR3 comprises 13 residues. The CDR3 sequence: CASSPTGWLGAFF. The DNA of the CDR3 is TGTGCCAGCAGTCCCACAGGGTGGTTGGGGGCTTTCTTT.

The gene calls are TRBV7-9 and TRBJ2-3; no reliable D call. The CDR3 is made up of 14 amino acids. Trimming took off 5 bases at V and 0 bases at J, with 9 bases between the two ends. Looked up from germline, CDR1 is SEHNR and CDR2 is FQNEAQ (reference sequence). The CDR3 bases are TGTGCCAGCAGCCTTACTATTAGCACAGATACGCAGTATTTT. It codes for CASSLTISTDTQYF.

This chain uses TRBV9 with TRBJ1-1, with 8 bases that match TRBD1. Germline CDR1 is SGDLS and CDR2 is YYNGEE. The CDR3 has 17 amino acids. The V and J ends lost 0 bases and 4 bases, in that order; junction bases with no gene match: 11. The chain's CDR3 is CASSVGGQAKGGTEAFF. The CDR3 DNA reads as TGTGCCAGCAGCGTAGGGGGACAGGCAAAAGGTGGCACTGAAGCTTTCTTT.

Only one count was recorded for this clone. This chain uses TRBV7-9 with TRBJ2-2; D remains unclear. CDR1 is SEHNR, CDR2 FQNEAQ, per germline (reference sequence). The CDR3 covers 17 residues. With 5 bases removed from V and 0 bases from J, the gap between germline ends came to 16 bases. CDR3 region: CASSTASGRPNTGELFF. DNA for the CDR3: TGTGCCAGCAGCACAGCATCAGGCCGACCGAACACCGGGGAGCTGTTTTTT.

The chain has TRBV7-3 and TRBJ2-3; 7 bases align to TRBD2. CDR3 length equals 17 residues. With V trimmed by 8 bases and J by 2 bases, 16 bases remained unmatched. Per germline, CDR1 SGHTA and CDR2 FQGTGA. In DNA form, the CDR3 reads TGTGCCAGCCCGTTCCGGGTAAATCGGGAGGACACAGATACGCAGTATTTT. It translates to CASPFRVNREDTDTQYF.

The V gene is TRBV18, the J gene TRBJ2-3; the D gene is possibly TRBD2 (5 bases). Germline values: CDR1 KGHSH, CDR2 LQKENI. The CDR3 spans 13 residues. V was trimmed by 4 bases and J by 5 bases, leaving 10 bases between them. The CDR3 DNA is TGTGCCAGCTCACTAAGTAGCGAAGATACGCAGTATTTT. It translates to CASSLSSEDTQYF.

The V and J genes are TRBV18 and TRBJ2-5, with 7 bases lining up with TRBD1. Unmatched junction bases numbered 1, after V lost 5 bases and J lost 1 base. CDR3 size: 13 residues. CDR1 is KGHSH, CDR2 LQKENI, per germline. The CDR3 is CASSGTVQETQYF. CDR3 bases: TGTGCCAGCTCAGGGACAGTCCAAGAGACCCAGTACTTC.

The gene calls are TRBV7-9 and TRBJ1-1; 7 nucleotides match TRBD1. Unmatched junction bases numbered 5, after V lost 5 bases and J lost 5 bases. Germline lookup yields CDR1 SEHNR and CDR2 FQNEAQ (reference sequence). The CDR3 loop spans 13 amino acids. The CDR3 DNA reads as TGTGCCAGCAGCCTCGGGACAGTAACTGAAGCTTTCTTT. Translation: CASSLGTVTEAFF.

The chain recombines TRBV6-6 with TRBJ2-2, with 7 bases identical to TRBD2. The CDR3 is 14 residues long. V was pared by 6 bases and J by 2 bases, with 3 bases of the junction left unmatched. Germline CDR1 reads MNHNY; CDR2 reads SVGAGI (reference sequence). Written as DNA, the CDR3 is TGTGCCAGCAGCGGGGGGATCAACACCGGGGAGCTGTTTTTT. Translation: CASSGGINTGELFF.

This clone showed up just once. This rearrangement joins TRBV6-5 to TRBJ2-3; the match to TRBD1 covers 7 bases. The trim removed 6 bases at V and 8 bases at J, leaving 11 bases unmatched. The CDR3 is 14 amino acids. The germline CDR1 and CDR2 sequences are MNHEY and SVGAGI. CDR3 sequence reads: CASRGDSSSVTQYF. CDR3 coding DNA: TGTGCCAGCAGGGGGGACAGTTCATCAGTTACGCAGTATTTT.

The V and J genes are TRBV10-3 and TRBJ2-1; 11 positions agree with TRBD2. V trimming: 6 bases; J trimming: 0 bases; junction bases outside the gene matches: 13. The CDR3 runs to 19 residues. Germline CDR1 reads ENHRY; CDR2 reads SYGVKD. Here the CDR3 reads CAIRSFGSGGASSYNEQFF. DNA for the CDR3: TGTGCCATCAGGTCTTTTGGTAGCGGGGGGGCAAGCTCCTACAATGAGCAGTTCTTC.

V is TRBV9 and J is TRBJ2-7, with TRBD2 matching 13 bases. This CDR3 comprises 17 residues. The trim removed 0 bases at V and 1 base at J, leaving 4 bases unmatched. Germline V gene sequence: CDR1 SGDLS, CDR2 YYNGEE. The DNA for the CDR3 is TGTGCCAGCAGCGTAGGCGGACTAGCGGGGGAATCCTACGAGCAGTACTTC. Its translation is CASSVGGLAGESYEQYF.